This TCR beta chain was observed in a study of cytomegalovirus exposure and HLA in healthy donors. Study context: Among the 400 or so donors who were genotyped, roughly 76% fell in the genetic ancestry cluster that is associated with self-reported Caucasian donors. Study results and caveats: V- and J-gene trimming in TCR beta was tied to a missense DCLRE1C variant by an analysis performed later.

In nominal health when sampled, donors likely had unrecorded immune exposures nonetheless. Primers for the PCR totalled 60 Vbeta and 13 Jbeta. Original handling: Tens of millions of unique TCR beta chains, some 9.9 million of them shared, were counted by a later analysis. Produced via immunoSEQ multiplex PCR; TCRdb's table is partial and in-frame only. D and trimming were read from the DNA, whereas the V and J calls and clone size are those reported in that table. This table has roughly 130,000 clones, around 77% appearing once. This CDR3 is 16 amino acids long. The germline V gene encodes CDR1 SNHLY and CDR2 FYNNEI. The junction had 10 bases not matched to a gene; V was cut back by 6 bases and J by 2 bases. Notes on this clone: The antigen is unknown.

V usage is TRBV2 and J usage is TRBJ2-3, with 8 bases lining up with TRBD1. Material: PBMCs. The TCR was taken from a man younger than 35 in good health and CMV-seronegative. The CDR3 region has the DNA TGTGCCAGCAGCTCCCCCACAGGGGGGTTCACAGATACGCAGTATTTT. It translates to CASSSPTGGFTDTQYF. Full variable domain (remainder filled in from reference TRBV2 and TRBJ2-3): EPEVTQTPSHQVTQMGQEVILRCVPISNHLYFYWYRQILGQKVEFLVSFYNNEISEKSEIFDDQFSVERPDGSNFTLKIRSTKLEDSAMYFCASSSPTGGFTDTQYFGPGTRLTVL.